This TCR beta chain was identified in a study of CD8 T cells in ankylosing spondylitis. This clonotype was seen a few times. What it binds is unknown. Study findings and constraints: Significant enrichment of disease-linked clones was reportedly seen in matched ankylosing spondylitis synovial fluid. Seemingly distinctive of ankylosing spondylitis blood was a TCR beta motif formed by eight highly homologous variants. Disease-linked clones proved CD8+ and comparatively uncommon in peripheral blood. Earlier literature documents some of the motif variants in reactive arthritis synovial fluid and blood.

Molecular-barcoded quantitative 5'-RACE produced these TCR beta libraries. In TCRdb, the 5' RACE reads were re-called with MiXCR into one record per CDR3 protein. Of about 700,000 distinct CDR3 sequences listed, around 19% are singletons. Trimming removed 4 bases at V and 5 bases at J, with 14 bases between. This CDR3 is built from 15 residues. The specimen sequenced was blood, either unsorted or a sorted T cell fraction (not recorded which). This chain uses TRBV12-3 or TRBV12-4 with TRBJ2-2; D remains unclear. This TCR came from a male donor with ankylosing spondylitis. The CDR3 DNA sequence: TGTGCCAGCAGTTCAGGCCAACGGTTGACCGGGGAGCTGTTTTTT. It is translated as CASSSGQRLTGELFF.